This TCR beta chain was identified during a study of identifying expanded T cells in peripheral blood. The protocol was immunoSEQ multiplex PCR, while the TCRdb copy is restricted to in-frame clones and leaves out a portion. The sample records tens of thousands of clones, about 85% being singletons. A word on this clone: Its target is unknown.

Study-level results: Across healthy donors, higher total template counts meant significantly greater roughly 2-week count variance. Differentially abundant clones: 0.95 to 1.5 between replicates, about 17 at approximately 13 days, less than 20 at four.

During the collection period, no donor immune events like infections were recorded. The CDR3 is made up of 15 amino acids. Germline loops: CDR1 KGHSH, CDR2 LQKENI. With 3 bases clipped from V and 6 bases from J, the junction kept 10 bases outside the gene matches. This clonotype was obtained from a person between 18 and 75 years old in good health. Sample: blood. V gene TRBV18 combines with J gene TRBJ1-2; the match to TRBD1 covers 7 bases. CDR3 in amino acids: CASSPRQGPPDGYTF. In DNA, the CDR3 is TGTGCCAGCTCACCCCGACAGGGCCCTCCAGATGGCTACACCTTC.